This T cell receptor (beta chain) was retrieved from a study of long-term antiretroviral therapy in people with HIV. The overall study: Collection dates of the earliest samples fall about a decade before the 2015 immediate-ART recommendation.

As concerns this clone: Its antigen is unidentified.

With survey level as its setting, the immunoSEQ assay was v3.0. Measured with immunoSEQ multiplex PCR; TCRdb has only the in-frame clones, and not every one. The data hold about 35,000 clones, with roughly four fifths observed a single time. Per donor, a minimum of one pre-ART and a minimum of two post-ART PBMC samples were available. Study-wide points: Following ART, diversity rose but still fell short of transplant donor controls.

V lost 4 bases and J lost 8, with 15 bases in between. The CDR3 consists of 13 residues. Germline CDR1 and CDR2: SGHDT and YYEEEE. The input for sequencing was unsorted PBMCs, taken 1 year after starting antiretroviral therapy. The receptor's source is a man between 18 and 35 years old with HIV. The rearrangement links TRBV5-6 to TRBJ1-2; tentatively, D is TRBD1 (6 bases). The CDR3 sequence: CASSPEGGYGYTF. Here the CDR3 DNA reads TGTGCCAGCAGCCCTGAGGGGGGCTACGGCTACACCTTC.